This T cell receptor (beta chain) came from a study of T-cell memory formation after mild COVID-19. Study-level points and caveats: CD4+ bias marked clones expanding day 15 to 37, unlike balanced contracting clones. For contracting clones, CD4+ ones sat mainly in CM and EM, CD8+ in EMRA.

Germline CDR1 is SSHAT and CDR2 is FNYEAQ (reference sequence). The CDR3 runs 14 residues. Employing constant-segment primers, 5'RACE generated TCR alpha and TCR beta cDNA libraries bearing sample barcodes and UMIs. TCRdb fed the 5' RACE reads into MiXCR, producing one record per CDR3 protein. Here the sample spans some 440,000 distinct CDR3 sequences, about 23% being singletons. Remarks on this clonotype: What it binds is not known. At one of its ends the junction is not consistent with the germline gene, which may arise from a read error.

The rearrangement links TRBV7-7 to TRBJ2-3; no definite D call. Sequencing input: PBMCs or a T cell subset sorted from them (not recorded which). The sequence was collected from an adult woman who had mild COVID-19 (a few samples of this study predate the infection). Cell type and time point are not known. As DNA, the CDR3 is TGTGCTAGCAGCTTAGAGGTCGGCTCAGATACGCAGTATTTT. Its translation is CASSLEVGSDTQYF.